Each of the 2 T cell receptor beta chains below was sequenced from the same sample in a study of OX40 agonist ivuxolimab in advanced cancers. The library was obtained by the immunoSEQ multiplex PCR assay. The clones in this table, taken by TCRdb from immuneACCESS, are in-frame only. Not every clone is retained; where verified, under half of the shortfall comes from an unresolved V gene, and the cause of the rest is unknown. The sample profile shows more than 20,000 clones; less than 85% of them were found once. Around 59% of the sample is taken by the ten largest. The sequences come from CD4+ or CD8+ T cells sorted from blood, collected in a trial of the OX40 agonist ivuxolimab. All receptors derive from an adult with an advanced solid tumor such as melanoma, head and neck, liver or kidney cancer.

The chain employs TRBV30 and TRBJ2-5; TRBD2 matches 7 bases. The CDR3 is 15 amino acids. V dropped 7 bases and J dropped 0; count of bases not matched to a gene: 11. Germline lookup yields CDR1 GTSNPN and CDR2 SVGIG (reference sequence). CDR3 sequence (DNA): TGTGCCTACCTCAGACTAGCTCCTCACCAAGAGACCCAGTACTTC. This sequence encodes CAYLRLAPHQETQYF.

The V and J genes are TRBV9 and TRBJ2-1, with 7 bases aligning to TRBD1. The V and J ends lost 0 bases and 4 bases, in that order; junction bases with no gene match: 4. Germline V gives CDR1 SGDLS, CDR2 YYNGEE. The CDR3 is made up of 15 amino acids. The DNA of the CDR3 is TGTGCCAGCAGCGTAGGGGGACAGCCATACAATGAGCAGTTCTTC. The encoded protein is CASSVGGQPYNEQFF.